A single T cell receptor beta chain is shown here with its context. This sample is drawn from a study of blood T cell repertoires in COVID-19. Overall study: Sites in the United States, Italy and Spain provided acute and convalescent COVID-19 samples. PBMCs, B-cell-depleted T cells, or T cells provided the cDNA or gDNA that made up the material.

This table comes from immunoSEQ multiplex PCR, and its TCRdb copy is limited to in-frame clones, with some not included. The profile shows about 100,000 clones, roughly four fifths of them singletons. This CDR3 has 13 residues. V lost 1 base, J lost 8 bases, and 11 bases lay in between. Germline lookup yields CDR1 SEHNR and CDR2 FQNEAQ (reference sequence). The clonotype comes from a man in his 70s with active or convalescent COVID-19. The chain has TRBV7-9 and TRBJ1-2; possible D gene TRBD1, 5 bases. The sequenced material came from peripheral blood. This chain's CDR3 is CASSLVLGQGYTF. The CDR3, as DNA: TGTGCCAGCAGCTTAGTTTTGGGGCAAGGCTACACCTTC.